The 20 T cell receptor beta chains in this list originate from one sample, sequenced in a study of blood T cell repertoires in COVID-19. Profiled with immunoSEQ multiplex PCR; TCRdb holds only in-frame clones, not every one. The table records about 100,000 clones, around nine tenths of them present only once. The sequenced sample consisted of peripheral blood. All receptors derive from a man aged 60 to 75 with acute or convalescent COVID-19.

V is TRBV4-3 and J is TRBJ2-7, with TRBD1 as a possible D gene (6 bases). The CDR3 loop spans 15 amino acids. Trimming removed 1 base from V and 2 bases from J, with 12 bases in between. The germline gives CDR1 LGHNA, CDR2 YSLEER. Written as DNA, the CDR3 is TGCGCCAGCAGCCAAGGAATACAGGGAACCTACGAGCAGTACTTC. This codes for CASSQGIQGTYEQYF.

The chain carries TRBV19 and TRBJ1-6; 8 positions agree with TRBD1. This CDR3 spans 16 amino acids. Germline values: CDR1 LNHDA, CDR2 SQIVND (reference sequence). The ends lost 2 bases at V and 7 bases at J; junction bases unmatched: 7. The CDR3 bases are TGTGCCAGTAGTATACGAGGACAGGGAATAAATTCACCCCTCCACTTT. Translating gives CASSIRGQGINSPLHF.

This chain uses TRBV11-2 with TRBJ2-7, with a possible D match to TRBD2 (7 bases). The CDR3 spans 16 residues. Germline assignment: CDR1 SGHAT and CDR2 FQNNGV. Trimming removed 5 bases from V and 3 bases from J, with 20 bases in between. CDR3 amino acids: CASSPLGLGGVYEQYF. The CDR3 DNA sequence: TGTGCCAGCAGCCCCTTAGGGCTAGGGGGGGTCTACGAGCAGTACTTC.

The chain couples TRBV5-1 to TRBJ1-4, with D perhaps TRBD1 (6 bases). Trimming removed 3 bases at V and 3 bases at J, with 18 bases between. The germline V gene has CDR1 SGHRS and CDR2 YFSETQ. The CDR3 consists of 17 residues. The CDR3: CASSSRDQGTANEKLFF. In nucleotides, the CDR3 is TGCGCCAGCAGCTCCCGGGACCAGGGGACCGCTAATGAAAAACTGTTTTTT.

This sequence joins TRBV6-2 or TRBV6-3 and TRBJ2-1; 7 nucleotides match TRBD1. Germline assignment: CDR1 MNHEY and CDR2 SVGEGT. The CDR3 spans 14 residues. Trimming removed 2 bases from V and 8 bases from J; junction bases left unmatched: 6. This CDR3 is CASSYPRTGDEQFF. For the CDR3, the DNA is TGTGCCAGCAGTTACCCCCGAACAGGGGATGAGCAGTTCTTC.

This clone has just a few counts. V gene TRBV2 combines with J gene TRBJ1-1; possible D gene TRBD1, 6 bases. There are 14 residues in the CDR3. Per germline, CDR1 SNHLY and CDR2 FYNNEI. The ends were cut back, 6 bases at V and 1 base at J, with 12 bases in the middle. CDR3 bases: TGTGCCAGCAGCCGGGACATCCCGAACACTGAAGCTTTCTTT. Translated, it gives CASSRDIPNTEAFF. Complete variable domain (other parts from reference TRBV2 and TRBJ1-1): EPEVTQTPSHQVTQMGQEVILRCVPISNHLYFYWYRQILGQKVEFLVSFYNNEISEKSEIFDDQFSVERPDGSNFTLKIRSTKLEDSAMYFCASSRDIPNTEAFFGQGTRLTVV.

The rearrangement joins TRBV11-3 to TRBJ1-1, with 9 positions matching TRBD1. J was trimmed by 1 base and V by 1 base; bases with no gene match: 13. CDR3 size: 19 residues. CDR1 is SGHNT, CDR2 YENEEA, per germline. CDR3 nucleotides: TGTGCCAGCAGCTTAGGTGAGGAACAGGGGGCGATTGGGAACACTGAAGCTTTCTTT. This encodes CASSLGEEQGAIGNTEAFF.

The chain has TRBV2 and TRBJ2-1, with D possibly matching TRBD2 (6 bases). This CDR3 region has 15 residues. Germline V CDR1 and CDR2: SNHLY, FYNNEI. V was pared by 6 bases and J by 5 bases, with 17 bases between. CDR3 in amino acids: CASRRLVVYDNEQFF. The CDR3 bases are TGTGCCAGCAGACGACTAGTGGTTTATGACAATGAGCAGTTCTTC. The whole variable domain, filled in from reference TRBV2 and TRBJ2-1, reads EPEVTQTPSHQVTQMGQEVILRCVPISNHLYFYWYRQILGQKVEFLVSFYNNEISEKSEIFDDQFSVERPDGSNFTLKIRSTKLEDSAMYFCASRRLVVYDNEQFFGPGTRLTVL.

The V and J genes are TRBV7-2 and TRBJ2-1, with 9 bases identical to TRBD1. The CDR3 contains 15 residues. With V trimmed by 5 bases and J by 7 bases, 9 bases remained unmatched. Germline CDR1 SGHTA, CDR2 FQGNSA. As DNA, the CDR3 is TGTGCCAGCAGCCAGACAGGGGGGATGAAGAATGAGCAGTTCTTC. This codes for CASSQTGGMKNEQFF.

This chain connects TRBV7-2 to TRBJ2-2; 10 bases are shared with TRBD1. CDR1 SGHTA and CDR2 FQGNSA come from the germline V gene. Losses at the gene ends were 5 bases for V and 6 bases for J; bases not matched to a gene: 6. This CDR3 comprises 15 residues. CDR3 amino acids: CASSHRDRGAGELFF. CDR3 bases: TGTGCCAGCAGCCACCGGGACAGGGGCGCCGGGGAGCTGTTTTTT.

The chain carries TRBV27 and TRBJ1-2, with 7 bases lining up with TRBD1. CDR3 length: 12 residues. Unmatched junction bases numbered 0, after V lost 6 bases and J lost 2 bases. CDR1 is MNHEY, CDR2 SMNVEV, per germline (reference sequence). CDR3 nucleotide sequence: TGTGCCAGCAGGACAGGGAACTATGGCTACACCTTC. Amino acids: CASRTGNYGYTF.

The chain has TRBV7-8 and TRBJ2-7, with a possible D match to TRBD1 (5 bases). V was cut by 1 base and J by 2 bases, with 12 bases left in between. The length of the CDR3 is 15 residues. Looked up from germline, CDR1 is SGHVS and CDR2 is FQNEAQ. The CDR3 DNA is TGTGCCAGCAGCTTAGGGGTAGGGGAAGCCTACGAGCAGTACTTC. This sequence encodes CASSLGVGEAYEQYF.

The chain carries TRBV27 and TRBJ1-4; D gene unclear. In germline, CDR1 is MNHEY, CDR2 SMNVEV (reference sequence). Trimming removed 3 bases from V and 3 bases from J, with 8 bases in between. This CDR3 is 14 amino acids long. The CDR3 spells CASSLGSPNEKLFF. Written as DNA, the CDR3 is TGTGCCAGCAGTTTGGGGAGTCCTAATGAAAAACTGTTTTTT.

This chain joins TRBV18 and TRBJ1-2; D not resolved. CDR3 length equals 14 residues. Germline values: CDR1 KGHSH, CDR2 LQKENI. Trimming removed 3 bases at V and 4 bases at J, with 12 bases between. CDR3 sequence (DNA): TGTGCCAGCTCACCCGCCGGACTTGTCTATGGCTACACCTTC. It codes for CASSPAGLVYGYTF.

This chain joins TRBV7-2 and TRBJ2-1; perhaps TRBD1 as D (5 bases). This CDR3 spans 15 amino acids. Germline CDR1 reads SGHTA; CDR2 reads FQGNSA. V was clipped by 3 bases and J by 9 bases, with 18 bases between them. This chain's CDR3 is CASSFSIKGAVEQFF. The DNA of the CDR3 is TGTGCCAGCAGCTTTTCCATAAAAGGGGCCGTTGAGCAGTTCTTC.

CDR3 loop: CASSLDMNTEAFF. The DNA of the CDR3 is TGTGCCAGCAGCTTAGATATGAACACTGAAGCTTTCTTT. The chain links TRBV7-9 to TRBJ1-1; D unclear. The CDR3 is 13 residues long. Germline-derived CDR1 and CDR2 are SEHNR and FQNEAQ (reference sequence). Between the trimmed V and J ends, which lost 1 base and 0 bases, there was a span of 3 bases.

The chain employs TRBV28 and TRBJ2-5; 10 nucleotides agree with TRBD1. There are 14 residues in the CDR3. The ends lost 8 bases at V and 4 bases at J; junction bases unmatched: 7. Looked up from germline, CDR1 is MDHEN and CDR2 is SYDVKM. CDR3 nucleotide sequence: TGTGCCAGCGCGGTGACAGGGGGCTTAGAGACCCAGTACTTC. Protein: CASAVTGGLETQYF.

The CDR3 spells CASSVGPPNSPLHF. The CDR3 DNA is TGTGCCAGCAGTGTGGGGCCCCCCAATTCACCCCTCCACTTT. The chain couples TRBV2 to TRBJ1-6; D is possibly TRBD1 (5 bases). The CDR3 runs 14 residues. Trimming removed 4 bases from V and 7 bases from J, with 11 bases in between. From germline, CDR1 is SNHLY and CDR2 FYNNEI.

This clone was detected a few times. The rearrangement links TRBV19 to TRBJ1-1; 10 nucleotides match TRBD1. The CDR3 totals 14 residues. Germline V lookup: CDR1 LNHDA, CDR2 SQIVND (reference sequence). V shed 7 bases, J shed 5 bases, and the junction held 7 bases outside the gene matches. In DNA form, the CDR3 reads TGTGCCAGTATCCCGGGACAGGGGTGGACTGAAGCTTTCTTT. This encodes CASIPGQGWTEAFF. Using reference TRBV19 and TRBJ1-1 for the parts outside the CDR3, the full variable domain is DGGITQSPKYLFRKEGQNVTLSCEQNLNHDAMYWYRQDPGQGLRLIYYSQIVNDFQKGDIAEGYSVSREKKESFPLTVTSAQKNPTAFYLCASIPGQGWTEAFFGQGTRLTVV.

The chain joins TRBV10-3 to TRBJ2-1; a possible D gene is TRBD2 (6 bases). Germline V gives CDR1 ENHRY, CDR2 SYGVKD. V was trimmed by 11 bases and J by 7 bases, leaving 15 bases between them. This CDR3 has 12 residues. The CDR3 bases are TGTGCCGCCTTAGGGGAGGCGAATGAGCAGTTCTTC. Residues: CAALGEANEQFF.